The subject of this entry is one T cell receptor beta chain. As yet, its antigen is unknown. The data were obtained in a study of radiation and T cells in renal cell carcinoma. In the study overall: Nephrectomy followed 15 Gy stereotactic body radiation by 4 weeks.

Time point defined: blood 2 weeks post-SBRT. Indicated treatment: 15 Gy SBRT to primary tumor, nephrectomy 4 weeks later. After SBRT, blood was collected at 2 and 4 weeks, plus baseline. Findings and limits, study-wide: Pretreatment tumor biopsies were lacking, so baseline clonotypes are unknown. Top tumor clonotypes rose in blood 2 weeks post-radiation, then contracted.

The method was immunoSEQ multiplex PCR; TCRdb's version includes in-frame clones alone and lacks a portion of them. Among 60,000 to 80,000 clones, 82% were seen once, and the ten largest hold roughly 6%. Germline CDR1 is SGHVS and CDR2 is FQNEAQ. There are 14 residues in the CDR3. The V gene lost 4 bases and the J gene lost 1 base, with 10 bases spanning the gap. The specimen was blood, collected from a patient whose treatment included radiotherapy and nephrectomy. The clonotype comes from a man aged 55-75 years with renal cell carcinoma. The rearrangement uses TRBV7-8 and TRBJ1-1; D gene uncertain. The CDR3 region has the DNA TGTGCCAGCAGCTGGCGGAACTCGAACACTGAAGCTTTCTTT. Protein product: CASSWRNSNTEAFF.